This T cell receptor (beta chain) was retrieved from a study of radiation and T cells in renal cell carcinoma. The time point denotes: blood 4 weeks post-SBRT, at nephrectomy. Indicated treatment: 15 Gy SBRT to primary tumor, nephrectomy 4 weeks later. Nephrectomy followed 15 Gy stereotactic body radiation by 4 weeks. Here immunoSEQ multiplex PCR was the method, and the copy in TCRdb shows in-frame clones only, minus some. The table includes around 170,000 clones, about nine tenths detected once. This CDR3 has 13 amino acids. J lost 12 bases, V lost 7 bases, and 12 bases had no gene match. Germline V gene lookup returns CDR1 MNHNY and CDR2 SVGAGI (reference sequence).

Sequences were derived from blood, sampled from a patient whose treatment included radiotherapy and nephrectomy. The origin of this receptor is a woman in her 50s with renal cell carcinoma. The chain recombines TRBV6-6 with TRBJ2-1; 7 positions agree with TRBD2. CDR3 nucleotides: TGTGCCAGCAATACTTTAGCGGGCGGGGGGCAGTTCTTC. Its translation: CASNTLAGGGQFF.